The rows below give T cell receptor beta chains drawn from one sample of a study of Graves' ophthalmopathy and Graves' hyperthyroidism. TCRdb ran MiXCR on the multiplex PCR reads and lists one entry per CDR3 protein. The sample lists hundreds of thousands of distinct CDR3 sequences, 40% occurring once. Sequencing used peripheral blood. These receptors were obtained from an adult man with Graves' ophthalmopathy. The CDR3 runs from the conserved cysteine through the conserved F or W. The D gene is left open where the match is weak.

j_gene,v_gene,d_gene,CDR3aa
TRBJ2-5,TRBV9,NA,CASSVATGFGQETQYF
TRBJ1-1,TRBV6-2/TRBV6-3,NA,CASSHGDPYTEAFF
TRBJ1-4,TRBV4-2,TRBD1,CASSVFTGTGNEKLFF
TRBJ2-7,TRBV7-2,NA,CAWSTARRSSYEQYF
TRBJ2-7,TRBV2,TRBD2,CASSPAGYEQYF
TRBJ1-1,TRBV7-2,NA,CASSFYGQTEAFF
TRBJ2-7,TRBV29-1,NA,CSALGRGDSYEQYF
TRBJ2-1,TRBV2,NA,CASSVDKTFYNEQFF
TRBJ1-5,TRBV2,NA,CASSAPKGVSSNQPQHF
TRBJ2-3,TRBV10-3,NA,CASTLQPLGTDTQYF
TRBJ2-5,TRBV7-7,NA,CANSLGDGETQYF
TRBJ1-4,TRBV19,NA,CASRTGRFMVSTNEKLFF
TRBJ1-2,TRBV10-2,NA,CASSPTGTGYGYTF
TRBJ1-4,TRBV29-1,NA,CSVGVGEKLFF
TRBJ2-6,TRBV25-1,NA,CASSEYTKTMAGANVLTF
TRBJ1-3,TRBV7-9,NA,CASSTMGSGGNTIYF
TRBJ1-1,TRBV12-3/TRBV12-4,NA,CASSTPPGNTEAFF
TRBJ1-2,TRBV2,NA,CASRAGQGPGKNYGYTF
TRBJ2-5,TRBV2,NA,CASSAPEGVGETQYF
TRBJ1-5,TRBV20-1,TRBD1,CSARTGYQPQHF
TRBJ2-7,TRBV29-1,NA,CSVAGTSGAYEQYF
TRBJ2-2,TRBV25-1,NA,CASSPTGHSLDTGELFF
TRBJ1-1,TRBV29-1,TRBD1,CSVGRGTENTEAFF
TRBJ1-2,TRBV3-1,NA,CASSWDARYGYTF
TRBJ2-7,TRBV19,TRBD1,CASSDQGASYEQYF
TRBJ1-2,TRBV12-3/TRBV12-4,NA,CASSQASSGYTF
TRBJ2-2,TRBV29-1,TRBD1,CSVTGTANTGELFF
TRBJ2-5,TRBV6-1,NA,CASSLEALVSQYF
TRBJ1-1,TRBV7-3,NA,CASIVSRENTEAFF
TRBJ1-4,TRBV29-1,TRBD1,CSAKKDRGAGEKLFF
TRBJ1-2,TRBV7-2,NA,CASSYVDPGSDGYTF
TRBJ1-2,TRBV29-1,NA,CSVEDGGVYGYTF
TRBJ1-6,TRBV4-1,NA,CASSQEGYGSPLHF
TRBJ2-1,TRBV24-1,NA,CATKPAGDNEQFF
TRBJ2-5,TRBV4-3,NA,CASSQDRFQETQYF
TRBJ2-7,TRBV5-1,TRBD2,CASSSAGGKYEQYF
TRBJ1-2,TRBV15,TRBD1,CATSRENRGGNGYTF
TRBJ1-4,TRBV11-3,TRBD1,CASSRGQNNEKLFF
TRBJ2-7,TRBV7-9,TRBD1,CASSLGIGQGAYEQYF
TRBJ2-5,TRBV7-9,NA,CASSRNMQTQYF
TRBJ1-1,TRBV5-6,TRBD1,CASNPTGRNTEAFF
TRBJ2-7,TRBV20-1,NA,CSAMGTSYKQYF
TRBJ2-6,TRBV29-1,TRBD1,CSDLFGTGAYGANVLTF
TRBJ2-6,TRBV25-1,TRBD2,CASSDWEGNSGANVLTF
TRBJ2-7,TRBV10-3,NA,CAISQPSRDRAYEQYF
TRBJ2-6,TRBV15,NA,CATSSGIGSGETF
TRBJ1-2,TRBV29-1,NA,CSDDARRGYTF
TRBJ1-5,TRBV2,NA,CASSSDTSSNQPQHF
TRBJ1-2,TRBV19,TRBD1,CASSPTPLGTESYTF
TRBJ2-5,TRBV29-1,TRBD2,CSVAGVTQETQYF